The 29 T cell receptor beta chains in this list originate from one sample, sequenced in a study of shared T cell receptors in the human thymus. TCRdb's copy holds only in-frame clones and misses some; the assay was immunoSEQ multiplex PCR. The sample consists of about 660,000 clones, over 75% of them appearing once. These data were also filed under a second study, of human thymus T cells.

Sample: thymocytes. These receptors were obtained from a boy under three years old with a congenital heart defect.

This clone was observed a few times. CDR3 nucleotides: TGCGCCAGCAGCCCAGGGGGTAGCACAGATACGCAGTATTTT. It is translated as CASSPGGSTDTQYF. This chain joins TRBV4-1 and TRBJ2-3, with 7 positions matching TRBD1. From germline, CDR1 is MGHRA and CDR2 YSYEKL. V gave up 4 bases and J gave up 0 bases; unmatched junction bases: 1. This CDR3 is 14 amino acids long.

The genes are TRBV4-1 and TRBJ2-1, with TRBD1 matching over 7 bases. Germline lookup yields CDR1 MGHRA and CDR2 YSYEKL. V trimming: 5 bases; J trimming: 7 bases; junction bases outside the gene matches: 11. The CDR3 sequence is 15 residues long. CDR3 in amino acids: CASSAGGVPGNEQFF. Written as DNA, the CDR3 is TGCGCCAGCAGCGCAGGGGGAGTGCCGGGTAATGAGCAGTTCTTC.

V is TRBV29-1 and J is TRBJ2-1, with 9 bases matching TRBD1. V lost 6 bases, J lost 3 bases, and 9 bases stayed unmatched. Germline lookup yields CDR1 SQVTM and CDR2 ANQGSEA. The CDR3 is made up of 15 amino acids. CDR3 sequence (DNA): TGCAGCGTCTGGAAACCGGGACAGGGCTACAATGAGCAGTTCTTC. As protein: CSVWKPGQGYNEQFF.

This clone was detected only a few times. V is TRBV5-5 and J is TRBJ1-1; D is perhaps TRBD1 (5 bases). The V end was cut by 4 bases, the J end by 0 bases, with 7 bases between. The CDR3 consists of 13 residues. CDR1 is SGHKS and CDR2 is YYEKEE in the germline V gene (reference sequence). In DNA form, the CDR3 reads TGTGCCAGCAGCCGGGGGTTGAACACTGAAGCTTTCTTT. It translates to CASSRGLNTEAFF.

The chain has TRBV4-3 and TRBJ1-4, with D unclear. The CDR3 contains 19 residues. V gave up 1 base and J gave up 0 bases, with 18 bases separating them. Germline V CDR1 and CDR2: LGHNA, YSLEER. The CDR3: CASSQGNSISPPTNEKLFF. CDR3 nucleotide sequence: TGCGCCAGCAGCCAAGGAAACAGTATTTCACCTCCAACTAATGAAAAACTGTTTTTT.

V is TRBV19 and J is TRBJ2-3, with D hard to call. The CDR3 is 15 amino acids. The germline V and J ends were trimmed by 4 bases and 0 bases, with 11 bases remaining between them. The germline CDR1 and CDR2 sequences are LNHDA and SQIVND (reference sequence). As DNA, the CDR3 is TGTGCCAGTAGTAGGCGGTACCCTAGCACAGATACGCAGTATTTT. Translation gives CASSRRYPSTDTQYF.

The chain employs TRBV15 and TRBJ2-4; tentative D call: TRBD2 (5 bases). Germline CDR1 is LNHNV and CDR2 is YYDKDF (reference sequence). The CDR3 has 15 amino acids. Deletions cut 4 bases from V and 2 bases from J, with 12 bases between. The CDR3 coding sequence is TGTGCCACCAGCACCCAACTAGTTTCCAAAAACATTCAGTACTTC. Protein: CATSTQLVSKNIQYF.

The rearrangement joins TRBV7-2 to TRBJ2-5; D unclear. Trimming cost V 2 bases and J 3 bases, with 7 bases left between them. This CDR3 region has 13 residues. Per the germline V gene, CDR1 is SGHTA and CDR2 is FQGNSA. The CDR3 is CASSLNEKETQYF. The CDR3 coding sequence is TGTGCCAGCAGCTTAAACGAGAAAGAGACCCAGTACTTC.

The chain joins TRBV19 to TRBJ2-2; D gene ambiguous. Germline-derived CDR1 and CDR2 are LNHDA and SQIVND (reference sequence). V lost 9 bases and J lost 4, with 3 bases in between. CDR3 size: 10 residues. CDR3 in amino acids: CASGTGELFF. CDR3 in DNA: TGTGCCAGCGGCACCGGGGAGCTGTTTTTT.

This sequence joins TRBV4-3 and TRBJ2-5; TRBD2 matches at 13 bases. The germline V gene has CDR1 LGHNA and CDR2 YSLEER. With V trimmed by 2 bases and J by 5 bases, 14 bases remained unmatched. This CDR3 comprises 19 residues. CDR3 amino acids: CASSQSGLAGEPLRETQYF. CDR3 nucleotides: TGCGCCAGCAGCCAATCAGGACTAGCGGGAGAGCCTCTCCGGGAGACCCAGTACTTC.

The chain has TRBV2 and TRBJ2-3; possible D gene TRBD2, 6 bases. V lost 1 base, J lost 0 bases, and 11 bases lay in between. The CDR3 has 16 amino acids. CDR1 and CDR2 from the germline V gene are SNHLY and FYNNEI. The CDR3 nucleotides read TGTGCCAGCAGTGAAGGGGGGGAGAAGAGCACAGATACGCAGTATTTT. It encodes CASSEGGEKSTDTQYF. Complete variable domain (other parts from reference TRBV2 and TRBJ2-3): EPEVTQTPSHQVTQMGQEVILRCVPISNHLYFYWYRQILGQKVEFLVSFYNNEISEKSEIFDDQFSVERPDGSNFTLKIRSTKLEDSAMYFCASSEGGEKSTDTQYFGPGTRLTVL.

The rearrangement links TRBV6-5 to TRBJ1-1; TRBD1 might be the D (6 bases). This CDR3 has 14 residues. CDR1 is MNHEY and CDR2 is SVGAGI in the germline V gene. With 1 base removed from V and 4 bases from J, the gap between germline ends came to 10 bases. CDR3 DNA sequence: TGTGCCAGCAGTTACTTACCAGGGGCCACTGAAGCTTTCTTT. This codes for CASSYLPGATEAFF.

This chain uses TRBV6-5 with TRBJ2-7; 10 bases agree with TRBD2. Germline values: CDR1 MNHEY, CDR2 SVGAGI. J lost 2 bases, V lost 4 bases, and 8 bases had no gene match. This CDR3 contains 16 residues. CDR3 coding DNA: TGTGCCAGCAGTTTCCCCTCAACTAGCGGGGCCTACGAGCAGTACTTC. The encoded protein is CASSFPSTSGAYEQYF.

This chain links TRBV27 with TRBJ2-2; 11 bases agree with TRBD2. From germline, CDR1 is MNHEY and CDR2 SMNVEV (reference sequence). This CDR3 spans 16 amino acids. Trimming cost V 7 bases and J 5 bases; bases outside gene matches: 9. The CDR3 nucleotides are TGTGCCAGCACCCAACCCGTAGCGGGAGGGACCGGGGAGCTGTTTTTT. Its translation is CASTQPVAGGTGELFF.

This clone occurred once. The chain is built from TRBV25-1 and TRBJ2-7; the match to TRBD1 covers 7 bases. The V and J ends lost 1 base and 0 bases, in that order; junction bases with no gene match: 12. CDR1 is MGHDK and CDR2 is SYGVNS in the germline V gene. This CDR3 is 18 amino acids long. CDR3 amino acids: CASSEWDRGQDSSYEQYF. The CDR3 nucleotides read TGTGCCAGCAGTGAATGGGACCGAGGACAGGATAGCTCCTACGAGCAGTACTTC.

The chain has TRBV6-4 and TRBJ2-1; perhaps TRBD2 as D (6 bases). V gave up 0 bases and J gave up 8 bases, with 17 bases separating them. The CDR3 totals 16 residues. CDR1 MRHNA and CDR2 SNTAGT come from the germline V gene. The CDR3 DNA sequence: TGTGCCAGCAGTGACTCTTGGCGGGGCAGTCATGATGAGCAGTTCTTC. It encodes CASSDSWRGSHDEQFF.

The table lists this clone with a count of one. The chain recombines TRBV4-2 with TRBJ2-7, with TRBD2 identical over 7 bases. Germline trimming cut 3 bases from V and 1 base from J; bases unmatched to any gene: 21. The CDR3 spans 20 residues. Germline assignment: CDR1 LGHNA and CDR2 YNFKEQ. The CDR3 DNA reads as TGTGCCAGCAGCCAGGGCCGGGGCGGGAGCGAGAATACGAGGTCCTACGAGCAGTACTTC. It translates to CASSQGRGGSENTRSYEQYF.

The rearrangement uses TRBV4-3 and TRBJ2-7; 10 nucleotides match TRBD2. J lost 4 bases, V lost 1 base, and 10 bases had no gene match. CDR3 length equals 17 residues. Germline CDR1 and CDR2: LGHNA and YSLEER. The chain's CDR3 is CASSQGRLLAGEYEQYF. Written as DNA, the CDR3 is TGCGCCAGCAGCCAAGGAAGACTTCTAGCGGGAGAGTACGAGCAGTACTTC.

The chain combines TRBV13 with TRBJ2-7; maybe TRBD2 (5 bases). Trimming stripped 4 bases from V and 6 bases from J, with 22 bases between. The CDR3 spans 16 residues. The germline V gene encodes CDR1 PRHDT and CDR2 FYEKMQ (reference sequence). The CDR3 loop reads CASSSPTKRGVGEQYF. Here the CDR3 DNA reads TGTGCCAGCAGCTCCCCGACTAAACGGGGTGTCGGCGAGCAGTACTTC.

The chain is built from TRBV12-5 and TRBJ2-5, with a possible D match to TRBD2 (6 bases). The J call may be faulty, since TRBJ2-7 better matches the DNA end. The germline CDR1 and CDR2 sequences are LGHNT and FRNRAP. This CDR3 has 15 amino acids. The CDR3 nucleotides read TGTGCTAGTGGTTTCCCGCGGGGAAGCTCCTACGAGCAGTACTTC. Translating gives CASGFPRGSSYEQYF.

This sequence joins TRBV27 and TRBJ2-7; tentative D call: TRBD2 (5 bases). The germline gives CDR1 MNHEY, CDR2 SMNVEV (reference sequence). V was trimmed by 6 bases and J by 0 bases, leaving 18 bases between them. The CDR3 spans 16 residues. Here the CDR3 DNA reads TGTGCCAGCAGCCCAATCCTTGGACTTGACTCCTACGAGCAGTACTTC. It codes for CASSPILGLDSYEQYF.

The CDR3 here is CASSQTAGGTYEQYF. CDR3 sequence (DNA): TGCGCCAGCAGCCAAACCGCAGGGGGGACCTACGAGCAGTACTTC. The chain carries TRBV4-1 and TRBJ2-7, with D maybe TRBD1 (7 bases). The V end was cut by 2 bases, the J end by 2 bases, with 13 bases between. The CDR3 has 15 amino acids. Germline V lookup: CDR1 MGHRA, CDR2 YSYEKL.

This clone was counted once. The chain joins TRBV15 to TRBJ2-7, with 9 positions matching TRBD1. V lost 3 bases, J lost 6 bases, and 15 bases stayed unmatched. Germline V CDR1 and CDR2: LNHNV, YYDKDF (reference sequence). This CDR3 is built from 17 residues. The CDR3 DNA reads as TGTGCCACCAGCAGGGGTTCCCGGGACAGGGAGGGCTGCGAGCAGTACTTC. This codes for CATSRGSRDREGCEQYF.

Worth noting for this clone: This sample includes further DNA sequences coding for the same CDR3. The chain uses TRBV27 and TRBJ2-1, with TRBD2 matching 12 bases. This CDR3 comprises 16 residues. V dropped 6 bases and J dropped 4; count of bases not matched to a gene: 7. The germline gives CDR1 MNHEY, CDR2 SMNVEV (reference sequence). CDR3 sequence reads: CASSSRTSGTYNEQFF. CDR3 nucleotide sequence: TGTGCCAGCAGCTCCCGGACTAGCGGGACGTACAATGAGCAGTTCTTC.

The chain uses TRBV5-1 and TRBJ1-1, with 7 bases matching TRBD1. Trimming removed 5 bases from V and 2 bases from J; junction bases left unmatched: 15. The CDR3 sequence is 17 residues long. Germline V gives CDR1 SGHRS, CDR2 YFSETQ. The CDR3 loop reads CASSQGERGQLNTEAFF. CDR3 sequence (DNA): TGCGCCAGCAGTCAAGGTGAACGGGGACAGCTAAACACTGAAGCTTTCTTT.

This chain joins TRBV11-2 and TRBJ2-5, with 12 bases identical to TRBD2. There are 18 residues in the CDR3. V lost 5 bases, J lost 5 bases, and 15 bases stayed unmatched. CDR1 and CDR2 (germline): SGHAT, FQNNGV. CDR3 amino acids: CASSAGLAGPRREETQYF. Written as DNA, the CDR3 is TGTGCCAGCAGCGCCGGACTAGCGGGACCGCGGCGGGAGGAGACCCAGTACTTC.

V usage is TRBV6-1 and J usage is TRBJ2-5; 9 nucleotides align to TRBD2. Trimming cost V 1 base and J 1 base; bases outside gene matches: 10. The V gene's germline CDR1 is MNHNS and CDR2 SASEGT. The CDR3 is 18 amino acids. CDR3 nucleotides: TGTGCCAGCAGTGAAGGGCCCCTAGCGGGATCCTTCCAAGAGACCCAGTACTTC. Amino acids: CASSEGPLAGSFQETQYF.

This clone was counted once. V gene TRBV4-3 combines with J gene TRBJ2-7; tentatively, D is TRBD2 (6 bases). The V end lost 0 bases, the J end lost 4 bases, and 13 bases lay between the germline ends. There are 15 residues in the CDR3. Germline CDR1 LGHNA, CDR2 YSLEER. The CDR3 coding sequence is TGCGCCAGCAGCCAAGATGAGGTCGGGAGTTACGAGCAGTACTTC. It yields the protein CASSQDEVGSYEQYF.

The chain uses TRBV4-1 and TRBJ2-4; 8 bases align to TRBD1. The CDR3 consists of 18 residues. Per the germline V gene, CDR1 is MGHRA and CDR2 is YSYEKL. V trimming: 0 bases; J trimming: 5 bases; junction bases outside the gene matches: 12. As DNA, the CDR3 is TGCGCCAGCAGCCAAGAGGAAGGCCGGACAGGGAGCCAAAACATTCAGTACTTC. It is translated as CASSQEEGRTGSQNIQYF.